This TCR beta chain appears in the sequencing data of a study of OX40 agonist ivuxolimab in advanced cancers. Broader study findings: Low normalized T-cell clonal expansion also characterized some of the nonresponders.

The CDR3 loop spans 14 amino acids. V shed 5 bases and J shed 10 bases, with 15 bases lying between them. CDR1 is PRHDT and CDR2 is FYEKMQ in the germline V gene (reference sequence). Assay used: immunoSEQ multiplex PCR; TCRdb lists only in-frame clones, some missing. The table lists 65,000 to 90,000 clones, 90% to 95% of them singletons. A word on this clone: What it binds is unknown.

The material sequenced was CD4+ or CD8+ T cells sorted from blood, taken in a trial of the OX40 agonist ivuxolimab. This TCR was sampled from an adult with an advanced solid tumor such as melanoma, head and neck, liver or kidney cancer. This chain connects TRBV13 to TRBJ1-6; D perhaps matches TRBD1 (5 bases). The DNA of the CDR3 is TGTGCCAGCAGCGCAAGCGTGGGGGTCTCACCCCTCCACTTT. This gives the protein CASSASVGVSPLHF.